This TCR beta chain was identified in a study of cytomegalovirus exposure and HLA in healthy donors. Clones were read by immunoSEQ multiplex PCR, and TCRdb kept only the in-frame ones, dropping some. The sample has roughly 140,000 clones, 85% to 90% seen once. CDR3 size: 15 residues. Trimming pared 5 bases from V and 7 bases from J, leaving 20 bases between. The germline V gene has CDR1 MNHEY and CDR2 SMNVEV (reference sequence). Points from the study as a whole: The dataset shows that most TCR sequences were rare, while some public TCRs occurred in many donors.

A note on this clone: Its cognate antigen is unknown.

The receptor's source is a young man in good health and CMV-seropositive. Sequenced material: PBMCs. The J gene is TRBJ1-2, the V gene TRBV27, with TRBD1 as a possible D gene (6 bases). CDR3 nucleotides: TGTGCCAGCAGTCTTGGCCCCGGGGGGCTAGGTGGCTACACCTTC. Translation: CASSLGPGGLGGYTF.